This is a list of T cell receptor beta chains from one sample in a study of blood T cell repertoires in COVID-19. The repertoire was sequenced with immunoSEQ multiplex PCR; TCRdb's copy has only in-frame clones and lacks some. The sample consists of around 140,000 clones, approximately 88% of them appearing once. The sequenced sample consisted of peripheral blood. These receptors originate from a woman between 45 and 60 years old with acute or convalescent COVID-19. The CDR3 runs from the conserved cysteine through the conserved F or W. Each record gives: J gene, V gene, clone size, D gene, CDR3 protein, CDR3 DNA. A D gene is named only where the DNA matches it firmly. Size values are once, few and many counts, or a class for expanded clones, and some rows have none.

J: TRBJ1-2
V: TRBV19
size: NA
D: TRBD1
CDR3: CASSIQGANYGYTF
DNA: TGTGCCAGTAGTATCCAGGGGGCGAATTATGGCTACACCTTC

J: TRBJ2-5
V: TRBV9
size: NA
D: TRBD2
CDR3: CASSVAGGQETQYF
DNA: TGTGCCAGCAGCGTGGCGGGAGGGCAAGAGACCCAGTACTTC

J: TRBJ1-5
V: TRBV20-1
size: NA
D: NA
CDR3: CSASSGGYSNQPQHF
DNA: TGCAGTGCTAGTTCTGGAGGTTATAGCAATCAGCCCCAGCATTTT

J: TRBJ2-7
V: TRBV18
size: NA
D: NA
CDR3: CASSPVGGSYEQYF
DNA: TGTGCCAGCTCACCCGTCGGGGGTTCCTACGAGCAGTACTTC

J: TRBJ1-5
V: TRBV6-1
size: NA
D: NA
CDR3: CASSEWRTDNQPQHF
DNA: TGTGCCAGCAGTGAATGGAGGACGGACAATCAGCCCCAGCATTTT

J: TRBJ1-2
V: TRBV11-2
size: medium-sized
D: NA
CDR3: CASSLVHRANYGYTF
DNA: TGTGCCAGCAGCTTAGTCCACAGAGCTAACTATGGCTACACCTTC

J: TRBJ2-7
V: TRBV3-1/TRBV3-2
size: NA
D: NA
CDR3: CASSPAGGYEQYF
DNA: TGTGCCAGCAGCCCGGCCGGGGGATACGAGCAGTACTTC

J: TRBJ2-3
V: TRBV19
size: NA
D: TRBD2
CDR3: CASRAGAVADTQYF
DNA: TGTGCCAGTAGAGCGGGGGCCGTGGCAGATACGCAGTATTTT

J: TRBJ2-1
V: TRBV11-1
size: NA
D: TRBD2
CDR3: CASSSLEREINEQFF
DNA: TGTGCCAGCAGCTCCCTGGAGCGGGAAATCAATGAGCAGTTCTTC

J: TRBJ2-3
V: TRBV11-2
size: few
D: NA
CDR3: CASSYISGVSDTQYF
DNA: TGTGCCAGCAGCTATATTTCGGGGGTTTCAGATACGCAGTATTTT

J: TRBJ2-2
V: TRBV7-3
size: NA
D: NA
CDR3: CASSSDSNTGELFF
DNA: TGTGCCAGCAGCTCCGACAGCAACACCGGGGAGCTGTTTTTT

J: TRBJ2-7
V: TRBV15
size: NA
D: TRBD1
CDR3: CATSRDRGNEQYF
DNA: TGTGCCACCAGCCGGGACAGGGGCAACGAGCAGTACTTC

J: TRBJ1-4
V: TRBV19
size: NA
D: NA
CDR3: CASSIQGREKLFF
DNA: TGTGCCAGTAGTATACAGGGGCGGGAAAAACTGTTTTTT

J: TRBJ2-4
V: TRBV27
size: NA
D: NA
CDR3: CASSFTPRNIQYF
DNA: TGTGCCAGCAGTTTTACCCCGCGGAACATTCAGTACTTC

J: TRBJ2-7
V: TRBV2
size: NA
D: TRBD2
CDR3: CASRTLAGGDEQYF
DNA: TGTGCCAGCAGGACCCTAGCGGGGGGCGACGAGCAGTACTTC

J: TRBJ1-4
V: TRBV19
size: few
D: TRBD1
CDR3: CASSIGQGRNEKLFF
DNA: TGTGCCAGTAGTATAGGACAGGGCCGTAATGAAAAACTGTTTTTT

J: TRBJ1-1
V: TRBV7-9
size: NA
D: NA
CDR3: CASSLAFGSTEAFF
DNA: TGTGCCAGCAGCTTAGCTTTCGGGAGCACTGAAGCTTTCTTT